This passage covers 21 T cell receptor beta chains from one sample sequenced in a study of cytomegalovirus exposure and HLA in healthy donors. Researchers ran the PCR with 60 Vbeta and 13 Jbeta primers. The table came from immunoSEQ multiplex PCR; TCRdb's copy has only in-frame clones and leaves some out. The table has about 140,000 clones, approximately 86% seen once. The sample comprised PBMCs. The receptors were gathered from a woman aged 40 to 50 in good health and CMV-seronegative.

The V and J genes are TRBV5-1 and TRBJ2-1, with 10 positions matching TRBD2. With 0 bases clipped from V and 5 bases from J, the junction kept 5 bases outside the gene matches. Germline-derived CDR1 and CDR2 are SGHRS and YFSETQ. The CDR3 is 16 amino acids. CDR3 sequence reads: CASSLGLTSGHNEQFF. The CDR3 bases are TGCGCCAGCAGCTTGGGATTGACTAGCGGGCACAATGAGCAGTTCTTC. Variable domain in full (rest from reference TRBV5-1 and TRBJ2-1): KAGVTQTPRYLIKTRGQQVTLSCSPISGHRSVSWYQQTPGQGLQFLFEYFSETQRNKGNFPGRFSGRQFSNSRSEMNVSTLELGDSALYLCASSLGLTSGHNEQFFGPGTRLTVL.

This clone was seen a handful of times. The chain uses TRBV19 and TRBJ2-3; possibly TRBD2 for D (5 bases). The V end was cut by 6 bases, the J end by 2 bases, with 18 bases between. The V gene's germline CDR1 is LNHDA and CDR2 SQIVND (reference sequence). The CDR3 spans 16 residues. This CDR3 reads CASSRRGSGNTDTQYF. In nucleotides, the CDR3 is TGTGCCAGTAGCCGCCGAGGGAGCGGAAACACAGATACGCAGTATTTT.

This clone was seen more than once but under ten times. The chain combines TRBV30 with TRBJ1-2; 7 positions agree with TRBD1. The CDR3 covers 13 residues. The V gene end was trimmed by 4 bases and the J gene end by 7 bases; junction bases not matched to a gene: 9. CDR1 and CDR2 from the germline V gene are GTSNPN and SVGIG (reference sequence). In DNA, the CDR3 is TGTGCCTGGACAGCAACAGGGGAGTCTGGCTACACCTTC. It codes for CAWTATGESGYTF.

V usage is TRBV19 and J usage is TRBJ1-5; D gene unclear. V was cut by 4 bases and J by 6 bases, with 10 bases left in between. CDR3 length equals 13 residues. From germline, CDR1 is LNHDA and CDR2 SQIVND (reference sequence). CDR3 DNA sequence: TGTGCCAGTAGTACGCAGGAGGGTCAGCCCCAGCATTTT. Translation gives CASSTQEGQPQHF. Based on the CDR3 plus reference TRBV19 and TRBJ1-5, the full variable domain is DGGITQSPKYLFRKEGQNVTLSCEQNLNHDAMYWYRQDPGQGLRLIYYSQIVNDFQKGDIAEGYSVSREKKESFPLTVTSAQKNPTAFYLCASSTQEGQPQHFGDGTRLSIL.

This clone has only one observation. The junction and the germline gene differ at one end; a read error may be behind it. In DNA, the CDR3 is TGTGCCAGCACCCAAGGGGCAGATACTAGCGGGAGGCTGACAGATACGCAGTATTTT. It specifies CASTQGADTSGRLTDTQYF. V is TRBV4-2 and J is TRBJ2-3; 12 bases line up with TRBD2. Looked up from germline, CDR1 is LGHNA and CDR2 is YNFKEQ. The CDR3 spans 19 residues.

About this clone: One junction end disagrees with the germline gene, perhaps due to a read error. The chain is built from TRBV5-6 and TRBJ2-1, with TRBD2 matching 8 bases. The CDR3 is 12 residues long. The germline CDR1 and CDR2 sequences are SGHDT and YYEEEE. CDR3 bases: TGTGCCAGCAGCTTACCTCGGGAGGGGCTTGTCTTC. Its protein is CASSLPREGLVF. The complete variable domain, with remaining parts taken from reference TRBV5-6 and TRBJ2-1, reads DAGVTQSPTHLIKTRGQQVTLRCSPKSGHDTVSWYQQALGQGPQFIFQYYEEEERQRGNFPDRFSGHQFPNYSSELNVNALLLGDSALYLCASSLPREGLVFGPGTRLTVL.

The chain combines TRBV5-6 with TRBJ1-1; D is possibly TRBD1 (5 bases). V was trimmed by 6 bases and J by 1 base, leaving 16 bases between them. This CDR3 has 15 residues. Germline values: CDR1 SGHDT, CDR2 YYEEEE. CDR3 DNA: TGTGCCAGCACCTCAAAGGGGAGGCAGAACACTGAAGCTTTCTTT. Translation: CASTSKGRQNTEAFF. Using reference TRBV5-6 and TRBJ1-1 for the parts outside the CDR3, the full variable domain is DAGVTQSPTHLIKTRGQQVTLRCSPKSGHDTVSWYQQALGQGPQFIFQYYEEEERQRGNFPDRFSGHQFPNYSSELNVNALLLGDSALYLCASTSKGRQNTEAFFGQGTRLTVV.

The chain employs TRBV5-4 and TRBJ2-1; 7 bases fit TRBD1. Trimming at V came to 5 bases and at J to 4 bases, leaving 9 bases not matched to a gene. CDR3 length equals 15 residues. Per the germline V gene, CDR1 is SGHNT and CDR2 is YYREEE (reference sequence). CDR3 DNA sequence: TGTGCCAGCAGTAGCGAAGGGGGCCCTTACAATGAGCAGTTCTTC. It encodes CASSSEGGPYNEQFF.

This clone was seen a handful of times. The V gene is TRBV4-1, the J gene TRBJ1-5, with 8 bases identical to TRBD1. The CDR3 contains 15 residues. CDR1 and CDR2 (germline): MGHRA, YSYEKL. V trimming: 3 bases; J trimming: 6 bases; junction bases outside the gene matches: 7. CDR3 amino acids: CASSHSGQGSQPQHF. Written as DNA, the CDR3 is TGCGCCAGCAGCCATTCCGGACAGGGCAGTCAGCCCCAGCATTTT.

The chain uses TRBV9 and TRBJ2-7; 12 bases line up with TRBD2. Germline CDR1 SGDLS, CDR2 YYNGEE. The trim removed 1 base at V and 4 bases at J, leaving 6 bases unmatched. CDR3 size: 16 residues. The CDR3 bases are TGTGCCAGCAGCGTAACCGGGCTAGCGGGAGGGTACGAGCAGTACTTC. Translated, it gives CASSVTGLAGGYEQYF.

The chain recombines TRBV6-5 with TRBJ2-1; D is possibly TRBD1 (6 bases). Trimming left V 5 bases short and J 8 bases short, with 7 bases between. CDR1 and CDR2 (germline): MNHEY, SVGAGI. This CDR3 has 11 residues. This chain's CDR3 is CASSHRDEQFF. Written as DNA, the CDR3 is TGTGCCAGCAGTCACAGGGATGAGCAGTTCTTC.

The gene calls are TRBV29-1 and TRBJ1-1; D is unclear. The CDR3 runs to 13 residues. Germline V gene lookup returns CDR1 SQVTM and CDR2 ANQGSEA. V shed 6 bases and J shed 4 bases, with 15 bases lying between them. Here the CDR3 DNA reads TGCAGCGTGGGTTCGGGGAGAATCACTGAAGCTTTCTTT. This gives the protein CSVGSGRITEAFF.

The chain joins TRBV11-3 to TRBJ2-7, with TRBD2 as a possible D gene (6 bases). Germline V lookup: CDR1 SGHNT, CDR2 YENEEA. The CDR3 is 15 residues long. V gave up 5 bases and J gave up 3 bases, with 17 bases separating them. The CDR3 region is CASSLDGTALYEQYF. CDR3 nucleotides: TGTGCCAGCAGCCTCGACGGGACTGCACTCTACGAGCAGTACTTC.

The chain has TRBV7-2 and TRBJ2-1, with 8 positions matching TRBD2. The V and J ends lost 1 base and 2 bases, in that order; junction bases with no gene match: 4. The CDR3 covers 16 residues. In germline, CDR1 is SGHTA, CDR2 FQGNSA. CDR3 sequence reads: CASSLGAGVPYNEQFF. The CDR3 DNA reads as TGTGCCAGCAGCTTAGGAGCGGGAGTCCCCTACAATGAGCAGTTCTTC.

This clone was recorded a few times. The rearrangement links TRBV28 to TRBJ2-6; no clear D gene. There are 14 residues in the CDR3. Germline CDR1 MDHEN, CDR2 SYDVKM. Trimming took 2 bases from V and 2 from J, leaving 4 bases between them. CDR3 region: CASSLPPGANVLTF. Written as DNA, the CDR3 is TGTGCCAGCAGTTTACCTCCTGGGGCCAACGTCCTGACTTTC.

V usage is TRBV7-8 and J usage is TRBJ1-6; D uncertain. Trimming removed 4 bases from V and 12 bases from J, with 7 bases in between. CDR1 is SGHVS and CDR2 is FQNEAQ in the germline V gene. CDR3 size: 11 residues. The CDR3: CASSSGRPLHF. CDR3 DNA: TGTGCCAGCAGCTCGGGAAGACCCCTCCACTTT.

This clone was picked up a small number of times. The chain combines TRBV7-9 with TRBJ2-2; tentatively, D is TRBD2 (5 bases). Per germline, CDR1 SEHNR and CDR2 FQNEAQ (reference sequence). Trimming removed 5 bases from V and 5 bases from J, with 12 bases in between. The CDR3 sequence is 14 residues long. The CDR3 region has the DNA TGTGCCAGCAGCCCGTTACTAGAGACCGGGGAGCTGTTTTTT. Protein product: CASSPLLETGELFF.

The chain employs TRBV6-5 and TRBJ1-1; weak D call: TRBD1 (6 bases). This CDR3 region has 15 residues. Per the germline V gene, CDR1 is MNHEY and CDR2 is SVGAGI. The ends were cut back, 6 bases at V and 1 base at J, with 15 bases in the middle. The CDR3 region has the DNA TGTGCCAGCAGACGCAACAGGGATCCGAACACTGAAGCTTTCTTT. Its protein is CASRRNRDPNTEAFF.

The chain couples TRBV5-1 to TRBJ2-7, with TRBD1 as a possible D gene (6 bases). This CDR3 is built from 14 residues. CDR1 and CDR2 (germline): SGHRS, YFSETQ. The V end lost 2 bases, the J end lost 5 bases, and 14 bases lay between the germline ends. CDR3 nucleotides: TGCGCCAGCAGCTTCGGTACAGGGTGGCACGAGCAGTACTTC. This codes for CASSFGTGWHEQYF.

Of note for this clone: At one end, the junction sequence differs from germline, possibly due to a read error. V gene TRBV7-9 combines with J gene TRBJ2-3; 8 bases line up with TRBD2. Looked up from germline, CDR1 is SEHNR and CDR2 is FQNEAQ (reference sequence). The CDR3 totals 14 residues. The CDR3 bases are TGTTCCAGCAGCCCCGGACTAGCCGCAGATACGCAGTATTTT. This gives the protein CSSSPGLAADTQYF.

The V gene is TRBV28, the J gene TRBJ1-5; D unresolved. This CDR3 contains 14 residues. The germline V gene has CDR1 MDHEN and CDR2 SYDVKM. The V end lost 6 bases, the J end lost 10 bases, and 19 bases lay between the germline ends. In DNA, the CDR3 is TGTGCCAGCAGAGAAAGTTATTACTTAAGTCCCCAGCATTTT. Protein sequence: CASRESYYLSPQHF. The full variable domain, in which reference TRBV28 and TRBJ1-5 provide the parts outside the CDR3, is DVKVTQSSRYLVKRTGEKVFLECVQDMDHENMFWYRQDPGLGLRLIYFSYDVKMKEKGDIPEGYSVSREKKERFSLILESASTNQTSMYLCASRESYYLSPQHFGDGTRLSIL.